The clone carrying this T cell receptor beta chain was picked up one time. The CDR3 has 16 residues. Germline CDR1 and CDR2: LGHDT and YNNKEL (reference sequence). J was trimmed by 1 base and V by 1 base; bases with no gene match: 4. These data are taken from a study of control samples from healthy donors and cancer patients. The data were produced by immunoSEQ multiplex PCR, yet TCRdb's version contains in-frame clones alone and is incomplete. The top ten clones hold 1.8% of a sample with about 190,000 clones, about 90% of them seen once. The sequencing sample was made of blood. This receptor was identified in a man under 40 in good health. The rearrangement uses TRBV3-1 (or the pseudogene TRBV3-2) and TRBJ1-5; 7 bases align to TRBD1. The DNA for the CDR3 is TGTGCCAGCAGCCAAGGAGGGGGCTCGAGCAATCAGCCCCAGCATTTT. Translated, it gives CASSQGGGSSNQPQHF.